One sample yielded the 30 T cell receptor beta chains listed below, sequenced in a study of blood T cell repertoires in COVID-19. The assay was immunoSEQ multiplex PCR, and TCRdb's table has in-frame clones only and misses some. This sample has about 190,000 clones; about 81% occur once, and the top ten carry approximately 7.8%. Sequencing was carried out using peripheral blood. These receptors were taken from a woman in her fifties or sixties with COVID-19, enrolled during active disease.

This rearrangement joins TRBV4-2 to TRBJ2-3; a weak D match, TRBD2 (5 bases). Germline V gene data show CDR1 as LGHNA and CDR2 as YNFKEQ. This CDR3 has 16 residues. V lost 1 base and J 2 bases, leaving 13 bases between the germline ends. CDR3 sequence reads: CASSQVGDLITDTQYF. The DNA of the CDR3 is TGTGCCAGCAGCCAAGTGGGAGATCTTATCACAGATACGCAGTATTTT.

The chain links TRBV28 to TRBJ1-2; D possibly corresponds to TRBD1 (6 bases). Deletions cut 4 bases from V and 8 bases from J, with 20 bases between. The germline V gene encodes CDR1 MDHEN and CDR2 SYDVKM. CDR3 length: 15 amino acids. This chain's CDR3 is CASSSSGTPTGGYTF. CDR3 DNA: TGTGCCAGCAGTTCCTCCGGGACACCCACGGGGGGCTACACCTTC.

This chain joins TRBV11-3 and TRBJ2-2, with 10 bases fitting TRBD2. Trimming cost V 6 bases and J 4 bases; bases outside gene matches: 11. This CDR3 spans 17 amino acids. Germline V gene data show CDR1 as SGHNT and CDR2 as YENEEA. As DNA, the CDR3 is TGTGCCAGCAGTAGCGGGGGGCCCAAAGCCAGCACCGGGGAGCTGTTTTTT. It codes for CASSSGGPKASTGELFF.

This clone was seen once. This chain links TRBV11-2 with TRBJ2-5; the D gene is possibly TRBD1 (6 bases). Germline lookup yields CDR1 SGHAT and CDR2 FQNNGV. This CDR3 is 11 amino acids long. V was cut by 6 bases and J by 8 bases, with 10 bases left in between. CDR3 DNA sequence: TGTGCCAGCAGGGGGGCGGGCACCCAGTACTTC. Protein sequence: CASRGAGTQYF.

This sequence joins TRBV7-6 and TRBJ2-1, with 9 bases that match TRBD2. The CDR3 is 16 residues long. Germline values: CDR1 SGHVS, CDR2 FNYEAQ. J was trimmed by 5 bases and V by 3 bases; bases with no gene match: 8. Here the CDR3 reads CASSFFGGGAHNEQFF. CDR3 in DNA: TGTGCCAGCAGCTTTTTCGGCGGGGGGGCCCACAATGAGCAGTTCTTC.

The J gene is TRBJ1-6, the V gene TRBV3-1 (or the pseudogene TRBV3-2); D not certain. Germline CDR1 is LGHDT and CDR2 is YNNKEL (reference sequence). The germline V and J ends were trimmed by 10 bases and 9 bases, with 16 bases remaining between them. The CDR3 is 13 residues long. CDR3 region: CATRRVLGSPLHF. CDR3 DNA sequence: TGTGCCACCAGACGGGTTTTAGGTTCACCCCTCCACTTT.

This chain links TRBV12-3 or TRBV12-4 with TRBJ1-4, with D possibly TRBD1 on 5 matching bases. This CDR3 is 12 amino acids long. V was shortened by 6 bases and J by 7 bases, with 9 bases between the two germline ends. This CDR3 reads CASRRQIEKLFF. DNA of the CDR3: TGTGCCAGCAGGAGACAGATTGAAAAACTGTTTTTT.

CDR3 DNA: TGTGCCAGCAGCACCGACAGCAACTCCTACGAGCAGTACTTC. This sequence encodes CASSTDSNSYEQYF. This chain links TRBV5-4 with TRBJ2-7; D may be TRBD1 (5 bases). V shed 4 bases and J shed 0 bases, with 11 bases lying between them. CDR1 is SGHNT and CDR2 is YYREEE in the germline V gene (reference sequence). The CDR3 has 14 residues.

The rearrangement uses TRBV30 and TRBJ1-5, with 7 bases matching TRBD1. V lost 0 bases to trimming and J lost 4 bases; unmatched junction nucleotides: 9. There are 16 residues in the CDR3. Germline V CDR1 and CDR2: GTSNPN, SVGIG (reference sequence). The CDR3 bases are TGTGCCTGGAGTGTATTGGGCGCAGGGGGAAATCAGCCCCAGCATTTT. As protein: CAWSVLGAGGNQPQHF.

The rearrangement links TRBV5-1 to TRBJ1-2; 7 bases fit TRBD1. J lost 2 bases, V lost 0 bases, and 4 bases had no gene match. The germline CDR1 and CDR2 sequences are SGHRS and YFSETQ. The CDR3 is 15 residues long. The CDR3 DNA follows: TGCGCCAGCAGCTTGGGTACAGGGGCCAACTATGGCTACACCTTC. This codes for CASSLGTGANYGYTF. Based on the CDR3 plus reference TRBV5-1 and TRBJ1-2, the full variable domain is KAGVTQTPRYLIKTRGQQVTLSCSPISGHRSVSWYQQTPGQGLQFLFEYFSETQRNKGNFPGRFSGRQFSNSRSEMNVSTLELGDSALYLCASSLGTGANYGYTFGSGTRLTVV.

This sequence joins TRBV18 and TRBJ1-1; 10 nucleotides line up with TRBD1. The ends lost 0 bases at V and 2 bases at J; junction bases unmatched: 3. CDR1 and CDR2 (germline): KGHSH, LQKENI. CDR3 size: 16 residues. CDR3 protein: CASSPPGTGVNTEAFF. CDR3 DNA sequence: TGTGCCAGCTCACCACCCGGGACAGGGGTTAACACTGAAGCTTTCTTT.

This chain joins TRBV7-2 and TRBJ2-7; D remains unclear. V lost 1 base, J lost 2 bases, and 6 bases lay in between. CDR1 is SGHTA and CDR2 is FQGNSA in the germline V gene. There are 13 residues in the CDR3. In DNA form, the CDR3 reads TGTGCCAGCAGCTTAGAAGTAGCCTACGAGCAGTACGTC. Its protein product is CASSLEVAYEQYV.

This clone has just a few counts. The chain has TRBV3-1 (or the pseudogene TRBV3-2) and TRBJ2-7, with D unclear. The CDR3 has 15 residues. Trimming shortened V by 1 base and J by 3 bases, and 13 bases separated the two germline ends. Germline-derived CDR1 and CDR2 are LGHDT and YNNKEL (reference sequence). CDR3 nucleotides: TGTGCCAGCAGCCAAGCTCCCCAGAGAGGCTACGAGCAGTACTTC. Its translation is CASSQAPQRGYEQYF.

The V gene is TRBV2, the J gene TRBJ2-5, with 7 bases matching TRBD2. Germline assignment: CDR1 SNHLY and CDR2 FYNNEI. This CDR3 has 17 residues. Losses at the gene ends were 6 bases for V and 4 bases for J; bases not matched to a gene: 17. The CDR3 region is CASRSRTSAMSRETQYF. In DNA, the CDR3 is TGTGCCAGCAGATCGCGAACTAGCGCGATGTCTCGAGAGACCCAGTACTTC.

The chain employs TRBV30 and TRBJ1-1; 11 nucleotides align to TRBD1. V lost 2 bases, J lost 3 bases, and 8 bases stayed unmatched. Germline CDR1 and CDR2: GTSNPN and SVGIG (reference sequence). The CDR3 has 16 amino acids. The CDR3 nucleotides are TGTGCCTGGAGTCCGCGGGACAGGGGGGACGACACTGAAGCTTTCTTT. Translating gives CAWSPRDRGDDTEAFF.

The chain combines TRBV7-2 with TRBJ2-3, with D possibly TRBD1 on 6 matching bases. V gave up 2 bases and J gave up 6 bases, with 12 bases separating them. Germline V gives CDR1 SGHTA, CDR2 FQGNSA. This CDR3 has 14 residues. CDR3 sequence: CASSLNLGGDTQYF. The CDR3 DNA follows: TGTGCCAGCAGCTTAAATTTAGGGGGTGATACGCAGTATTTT.

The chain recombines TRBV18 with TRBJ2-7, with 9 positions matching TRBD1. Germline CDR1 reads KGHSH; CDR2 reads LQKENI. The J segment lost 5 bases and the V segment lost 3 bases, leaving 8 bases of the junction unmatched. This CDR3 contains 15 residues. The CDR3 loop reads CASSPRDRVFHEQYF. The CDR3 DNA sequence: TGTGCCAGCTCACCCCGGGACAGGGTTTTCCACGAGCAGTACTTC. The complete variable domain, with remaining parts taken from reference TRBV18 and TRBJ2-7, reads NAGVMQNPRHLVRRRGQEARLRCSPMKGHSHVYWYRQLPEEGLKFMVYLQKENIIDESGMPKERFSAEFPKEGPSILRIQQVVRGDSAAYFCASSPRDRVFHEQYFGPGTRLTVT.

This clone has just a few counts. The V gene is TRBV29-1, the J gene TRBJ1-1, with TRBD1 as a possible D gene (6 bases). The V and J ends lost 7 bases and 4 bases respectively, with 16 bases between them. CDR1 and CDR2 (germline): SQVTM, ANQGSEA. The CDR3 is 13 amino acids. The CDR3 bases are TGCAGCGGGAGCCGGGACATCACCACTGAAGCTTTCTTT. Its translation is CSGSRDITTEAFF.

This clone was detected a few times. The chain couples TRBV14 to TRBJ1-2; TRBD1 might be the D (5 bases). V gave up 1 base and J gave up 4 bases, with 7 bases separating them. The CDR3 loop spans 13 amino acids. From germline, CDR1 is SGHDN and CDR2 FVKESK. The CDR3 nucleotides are TGTGCCAGCAGCCAAGTGGGGCCCTATGGCTACACCTTC. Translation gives CASSQVGPYGYTF.

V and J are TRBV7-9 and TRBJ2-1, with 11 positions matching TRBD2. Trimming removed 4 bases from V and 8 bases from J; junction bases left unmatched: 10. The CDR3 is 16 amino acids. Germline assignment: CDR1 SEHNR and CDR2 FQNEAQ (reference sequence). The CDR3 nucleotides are TGTGCCAGCAGCTCCATCCTAGCGGGGGGTGGTTATGAGCAGTTCTTC. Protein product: CASSSILAGGGYEQFF.

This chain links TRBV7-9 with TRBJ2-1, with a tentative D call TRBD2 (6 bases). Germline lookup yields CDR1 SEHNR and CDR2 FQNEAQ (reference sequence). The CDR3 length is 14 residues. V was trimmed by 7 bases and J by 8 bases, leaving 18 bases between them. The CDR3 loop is CASTTPGTQYEQFF. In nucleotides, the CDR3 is TGTGCCAGCACAACGCCCGGGACTCAATATGAGCAGTTCTTC.

CDR3 DNA: TGCGCCAGCAGCCCAGGGACAGGGGGAACCTACGAGCAGTACGTC. It codes for CASSPGTGGTYEQYV. V gene TRBV5-1 combines with J gene TRBJ2-7; 11 nucleotides agree with TRBD1. In germline, CDR1 is SGHRS, CDR2 YFSETQ. The CDR3 loop spans 15 amino acids. J was trimmed by 2 bases and V by 4 bases; bases with no gene match: 5.

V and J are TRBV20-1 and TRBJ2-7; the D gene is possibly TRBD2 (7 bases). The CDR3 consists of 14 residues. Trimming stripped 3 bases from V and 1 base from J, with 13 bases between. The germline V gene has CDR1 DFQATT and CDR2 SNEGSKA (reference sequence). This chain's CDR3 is CSASRGASSYEQYF. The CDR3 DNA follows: TGCAGTGCTAGTCGGGGGGCCAGTTCCTACGAGCAGTACTTC.

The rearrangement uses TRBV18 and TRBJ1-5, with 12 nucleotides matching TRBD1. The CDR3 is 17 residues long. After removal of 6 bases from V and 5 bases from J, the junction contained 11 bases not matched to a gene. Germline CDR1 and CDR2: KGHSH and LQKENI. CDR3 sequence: CASSGQGAAFEHQPQHF. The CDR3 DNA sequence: TGTGCCAGCTCGGGACAGGGGGCGGCCTTCGAGCATCAGCCCCAGCATTTT.

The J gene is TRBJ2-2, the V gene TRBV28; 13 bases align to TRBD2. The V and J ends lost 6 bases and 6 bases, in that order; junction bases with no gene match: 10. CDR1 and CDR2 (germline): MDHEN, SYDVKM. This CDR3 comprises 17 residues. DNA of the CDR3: TGTGCCAGCAGCACTTCAGGACTAGCGGGAGAGGCCGGGGAGCTGTTTTTT. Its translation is CASSTSGLAGEAGELFF.

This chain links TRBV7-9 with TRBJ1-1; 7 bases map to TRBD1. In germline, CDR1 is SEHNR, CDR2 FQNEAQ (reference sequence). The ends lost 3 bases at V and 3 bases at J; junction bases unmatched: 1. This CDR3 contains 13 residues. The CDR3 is CASSFTGDTEAFF. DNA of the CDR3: TGTGCCAGCAGCTTTACAGGGGACACTGAAGCTTTCTTT.

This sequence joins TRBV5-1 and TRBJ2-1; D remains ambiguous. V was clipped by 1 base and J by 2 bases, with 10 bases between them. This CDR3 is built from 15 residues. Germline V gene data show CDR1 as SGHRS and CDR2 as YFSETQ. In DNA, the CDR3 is TGCGCCAGCAGCTTGAACCCGAGCACCTACAATGAGCAGTTCTTC. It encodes CASSLNPSTYNEQFF.

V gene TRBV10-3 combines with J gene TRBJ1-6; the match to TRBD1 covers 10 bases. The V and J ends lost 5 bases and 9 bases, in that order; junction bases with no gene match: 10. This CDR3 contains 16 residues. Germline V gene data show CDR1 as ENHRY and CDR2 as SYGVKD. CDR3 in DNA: TGTGCCATCAGTCCGGGACAGGGGCCCGCTGGTTCACCCCTCCACTTT. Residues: CAISPGQGPAGSPLHF.

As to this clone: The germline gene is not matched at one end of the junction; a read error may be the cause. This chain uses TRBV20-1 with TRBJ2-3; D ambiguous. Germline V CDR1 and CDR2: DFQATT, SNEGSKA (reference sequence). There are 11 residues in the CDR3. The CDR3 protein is CSVRWPDTQYF. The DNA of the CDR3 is TGCAGTGTTAGATGGCCAGATACGCAGTATTTT.

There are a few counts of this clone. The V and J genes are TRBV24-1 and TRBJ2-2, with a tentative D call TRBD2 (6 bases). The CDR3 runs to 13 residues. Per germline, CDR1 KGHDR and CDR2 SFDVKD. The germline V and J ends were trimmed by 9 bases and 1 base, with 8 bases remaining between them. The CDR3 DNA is TGTGCCACCGGGGACTTGAACACCGGGGAGCTGTTTTTT. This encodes CATGDLNTGELFF.